These 17 T cell receptor beta chains share one sample of origin, sequenced in a study of blood T cell repertoires in COVID-19 (dated by TCRdb to the early 2020s). Library method: the immunoSEQ multiplex PCR assay. Held by TCRdb, this immuneACCESS table contains in-frame sequences only and omits some clones. Under half of the omission traces to an unresolved V gene where checked; the cause of the rest is unknown. This sample lists tens of thousands of clones; about nine tenths were detected once. About an eighth of the sample comes from the top ten. Sequencing was performed on peripheral blood. The receptors were gathered from a human donor with active COVID-19. The donor label of this sample is uncertain.

J is TRBJ2-3 and V is TRBV11-2; TRBD2 agrees at 7 bases. CDR3 length: 15 residues. Germline V gives CDR1 SGHAT, CDR2 FQNNGV. With 1 base clipped from V and 0 bases from J, the junction kept 1 base outside the gene matches. The CDR3 coding sequence is TGTGCCAGCAGCTTAGGGGGAGGGAGCACAGATACGCAGTATTTT. This gives the protein CASSLGGGSTDTQYF.

This chain links TRBV10-3 with TRBJ1-1; 7 nucleotides agree with TRBD1. The V gene end was trimmed by 3 bases and the J gene end by 7 bases; junction bases not matched to a gene: 8. The germline V gene has CDR1 ENHRY and CDR2 SYGVKD. There are 14 residues in the CDR3. The CDR3 region has the DNA TGTGCCATCAGTGATGGGACAGAAAATCTTGAAGCTTTCTTT. It codes for CAISDGTENLEAFF.

The chain couples TRBV28 to TRBJ2-7; D ambiguous. The germline V gene has CDR1 MDHEN and CDR2 SYDVKM. The CDR3 loop spans 13 amino acids. V lost 1 base, J lost 4 bases, and 8 bases lay in between. The CDR3 sequence: CASSLSRKYEQYF. In nucleotides, the CDR3 is TGTGCCAGCAGTTTATCTAGGAAGTACGAGCAGTACTTC.

The gene calls are TRBV7-9 and TRBJ2-1; 7 positions agree with TRBD2. The V gene end was trimmed by 7 bases and the J gene end by 4 bases; junction bases not matched to a gene: 4. The germline CDR1 and CDR2 sequences are SEHNR and FQNEAQ (reference sequence). This CDR3 is 13 amino acids long. CDR3: CASTPGGYNEQFF. CDR3 DNA: TGTGCCAGCACCCCCGGGGGGTACAATGAGCAGTTCTTC.

The V gene is TRBV11-3, the J gene TRBJ2-2; TRBD2 is a possible D gene (6 bases). This CDR3 comprises 17 residues. Trimming took 4 bases from V and 7 from J, leaving 22 bases between them. In germline, CDR1 is SGHNT, CDR2 YENEEA. CDR3 loop: CASSWHASAGRSGELFF. The CDR3 DNA follows: TGTGCCAGCAGCTGGCACGCTAGCGCGGGGCGGAGCGGGGAGCTGTTTTTT.

This chain connects TRBV28 to TRBJ2-5; a weak D match, TRBD2 (5 bases). Germline V gene sequence: CDR1 MDHEN, CDR2 SYDVKM. The CDR3 contains 14 residues. Trimming shortened V by 6 bases and J by 5 bases, and 16 bases separated the two germline ends. CDR3: CASRATDFWETQYF. The CDR3 DNA is TGTGCCAGCAGGGCGACGGACTTTTGGGAGACCCAGTACTTC.

CDR3 nucleotide sequence: TGTGCCAGCAGCTTTGGGGGGGAAGAGACCCAGTACTTC. Protein product: CASSFGGEETQYF. The V call is TRBV5-6, the J call TRBJ2-5, with TRBD2 matching over 7 bases. The CDR3 runs 13 residues. CDR1 is SGHDT, CDR2 YYEEEE, per germline. V trimming: 2 bases; J trimming: 3 bases; junction bases outside the gene matches: 1.

This chain uses TRBV18 with TRBJ2-7; a possible D gene is TRBD1 (5 bases). Germline V gene data show CDR1 as KGHSH and CDR2 as LQKENI. Trimming pared 2 bases from V and 4 bases from J, leaving 6 bases between. CDR3 size: 12 residues. CDR3 region: CASSPTGYEQYF. Here the CDR3 DNA reads TGTGCCAGCTCACCAACAGGTTACGAGCAGTACTTC.

The CDR3 reads CASSAGTGGREQYF. The CDR3 bases are TGTGCCAGCAGCGCCGGGACAGGGGGTCGCGAGCAGTACTTC. The V call is TRBV5-5, the J call TRBJ2-7; 11 bases line up with TRBD1. V shed 4 bases, J shed 6 bases, and the junction held 6 bases outside the gene matches. CDR1 is SGHKS, CDR2 YYEKEE, per germline (reference sequence). The CDR3 contains 14 residues.

J is TRBJ2-6 and V is TRBV5-1, with 8 bases aligning to TRBD1. J gave up 2 bases and V 10 bases, and 8 bases lay outside the gene matches. The CDR3 sequence is 15 residues long. Looked up from germline, CDR1 is SGHRS and CDR2 is YFSETQ. The CDR3 loop is CAYRDRSAGANVLTF. The CDR3 coding sequence is TGCGCCTACCGGGACAGGTCGGCTGGGGCCAACGTCCTGACTTTC. Drawing the rest from reference TRBV5-1 and TRBJ2-6, the complete variable domain is KAGVTQTPRYLIKTRGQQVTLSCSPISGHRSVSWYQQTPGQGLQFLFEYFSETQRNKGNFPGRFSGRQFSNSRSEMNVSTLELGDSALYLCAYRDRSAGANVLTFGAGSRLTVL.

The rearrangement uses TRBV2 and TRBJ2-7; D might be TRBD1 (6 bases). Germline-derived CDR1 and CDR2 are SNHLY and FYNNEI. The germline V and J ends were trimmed by 7 bases and 1 base, with 14 bases remaining between them. The length of the CDR3 is 14 residues. This CDR3 is CASKPDSLSYEQYF. The CDR3, as DNA: TGTGCCAGCAAACCGGACAGCTTATCCTACGAGCAGTACTTC.

J is TRBJ2-1 and V is TRBV6-1, with no clear D. Between the trimmed V and J ends, which lost 0 bases and 5 bases, there was a span of 8 bases. The CDR3 sequence is 14 residues long. The V gene's germline CDR1 is MNHNS and CDR2 SASEGT. The CDR3 loop is CASSEAGSDNEQFF. CDR3 DNA sequence: TGTGCCAGCAGTGAAGCAGGCAGCGACAATGAGCAGTTCTTC.

The V gene is TRBV19, the J gene TRBJ2-2, with 8 bases that match TRBD2. CDR3 length: 18 residues. Trimming cost V 3 bases and J 5 bases; bases outside gene matches: 14. The germline CDR1 and CDR2 sequences are LNHDA and SQIVND (reference sequence). The CDR3 is CASSMRLSSGSTTGELFF. CDR3 coding DNA: TGTGCCAGTAGTATGAGACTATCGAGCGGGAGTACTACCGGGGAGCTGTTTTTT.

The rearrangement uses TRBV19 and TRBJ2-5; D may be TRBD2 (7 bases). Germline V gene sequence: CDR1 LNHDA, CDR2 SQIVND (reference sequence). This CDR3 has 15 amino acids. V was cut by 9 bases and J by 5 bases, with 22 bases left in between. This chain's CDR3 is CASTIGGGPGETQYF. The CDR3 nucleotides read TGTGCCAGCACAATAGGGGGAGGGCCTGGGGAGACCCAGTACTTC.

This rearrangement joins TRBV6-5 to TRBJ2-3; TRBD2 matches 7 bases. J was trimmed by 13 bases and V by 6 bases; bases with no gene match: 16. Germline V gene lookup returns CDR1 MNHEY and CDR2 SVGAGI. The CDR3 covers 14 residues. The CDR3, as DNA: TGTGCCAGCAGCTTTGGGGAGCGGGGCTCACTCGAGTATTTT. Protein: CASSFGERGSLEYF.

The chain recombines TRBV28 with TRBJ2-3; D perhaps matches TRBD1 (5 bases). CDR1 is MDHEN and CDR2 is SYDVKM in the germline V gene. The CDR3 totals 12 residues. V dropped 4 bases and J dropped 6 bases, with 8 bases sitting between them. The CDR3: CASSSGLDTQYF. The CDR3 DNA reads as TGTGCCAGCAGTTCAGGGTTGGATACGCAGTATTTT.

The chain is built from TRBV7-9 and TRBJ1-4; D is ambiguous. Germline values: CDR1 SEHNR, CDR2 FQNEAQ (reference sequence). Trimming took off 5 bases at V and 8 bases at J, with 15 bases between the two ends. This CDR3 has 14 residues. The CDR3, as DNA: TGTGCCAGCAGCCCACGACACGGCGGGGAAAAACTGTTTTTT. It is translated as CASSPRHGGEKLFF.